The TCR beta chain under discussion was sequenced for a study of blood T cell repertoires in COVID-19. Across the whole study: Both acute and convalescent COVID-19 samples were obtained from the United States, Italy and Spain.

The CDR3 loop spans 14 amino acids. The ends were cut back, 1 base at V and 0 bases at J, with 6 bases in the middle. Germline CDR1 and CDR2: LGHDT and YNNKEL (reference sequence). The table came from immunoSEQ multiplex PCR; TCRdb's copy has only in-frame clones and leaves some out. The table lists over 85,000 clones, around 87% of them singletons. This clonotype was sampled from a human donor with acute or convalescent COVID-19. The donor label of this sample is uncertain. The chain joins TRBV3-1 (or the pseudogene TRBV3-2) to TRBJ1-1; the D gene is possibly TRBD1 (5 bases). Specimen: peripheral blood. Here the CDR3 reads CASSQGQMNTEAFF. CDR3 DNA sequence: TGTGCCAGCAGCCAAGGACAGATGAACACTGAAGCTTTCTTT.